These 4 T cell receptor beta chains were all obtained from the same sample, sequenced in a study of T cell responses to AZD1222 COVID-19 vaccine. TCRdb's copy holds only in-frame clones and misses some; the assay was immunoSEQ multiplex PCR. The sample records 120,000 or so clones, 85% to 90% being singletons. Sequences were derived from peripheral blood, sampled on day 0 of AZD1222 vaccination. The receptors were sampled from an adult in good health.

CDR3 residues: CASSSPGRFGYTF. The CDR3 DNA sequence: TGTGCCAGCAGTTCCCCGGGGCGCTTCGGCTACACCTTC. The gene calls are TRBV6-5 and TRBJ1-2; maybe TRBD1 (5 bases). Germline CDR1 and CDR2: MNHEY and SVGAGI. This CDR3 has 13 residues. The V gene lost 4 bases and the J gene lost 8 bases, with 14 bases spanning the gap.

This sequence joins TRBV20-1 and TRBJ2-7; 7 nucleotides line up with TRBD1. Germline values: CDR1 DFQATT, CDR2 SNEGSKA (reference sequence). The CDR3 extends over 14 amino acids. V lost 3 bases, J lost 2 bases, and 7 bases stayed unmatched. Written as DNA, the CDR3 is TGCAGTGCTAGTCCCAGGGGGTATACCTACGAGCAGTACTTC. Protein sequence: CSASPRGYTYEQYF.

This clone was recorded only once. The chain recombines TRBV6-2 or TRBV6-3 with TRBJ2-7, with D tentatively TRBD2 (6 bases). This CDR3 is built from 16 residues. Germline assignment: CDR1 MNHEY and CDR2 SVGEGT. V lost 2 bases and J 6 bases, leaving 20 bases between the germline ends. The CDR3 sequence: CASSYLRGGSRGEQYF. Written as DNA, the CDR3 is TGTGCCAGCAGTTACCTACGTGGGGGGAGTCGGGGCGAGCAGTACTTC.

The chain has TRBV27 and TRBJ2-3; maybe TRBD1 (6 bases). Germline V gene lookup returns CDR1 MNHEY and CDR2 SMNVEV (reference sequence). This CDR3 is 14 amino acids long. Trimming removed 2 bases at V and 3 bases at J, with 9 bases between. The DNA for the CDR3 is TGTGCCAGCAGTTTAAGGGGGTCGACAGATACGCAGTATTTT. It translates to CASSLRGSTDTQYF.